The 24 T cell receptor beta chains in this list originate from one sample, sequenced in a study of CD8 T cells in Susac syndrome. When the RNA was reverse transcribed, random hexamers were used with an input of 0.5 to 1 ug. TCRdb called the immunoSEQ multiplex PCR reads again in MiXCR, with one record for every CDR3 protein. The sample holds 110,000 or so distinct CDR3 sequences, about 92% seen once. Specimen: CD4+ T cells from PBMCs. These receptors came from a human donor with multiple sclerosis.

CDR3 amino acids: CASSLALGAGMTYNEQFF. CDR3 nucleotide sequence: TGTGCCAGCAGTTTAGCGCTGGGGGCCGGGATGACCTACAATGAGCAGTTCTTC. This chain links TRBV12-3 or TRBV12-4 with TRBJ2-1; tentatively, D is TRBD1 (6 bases). The CDR3 sequence is 18 residues long. Between the trimmed V and J ends, which lost 0 bases and 2 bases, there was a span of 17 bases.

J is TRBJ2-5 and V is TRBV14, with 8 positions matching TRBD1. This CDR3 region has 14 residues. The V and J ends lost 4 bases and 5 bases, in that order; junction bases with no gene match: 6. Per germline, CDR1 SGHDN and CDR2 FVKESK. CDR3 region: CASSRLQGAETQYF. CDR3 sequence (DNA): TGTGCCAGCAGCCGCCTTCAGGGGGCGGAGACCCAGTACTTC.

Here the CDR3 reads CASSGRTGGNTEAFF. The CDR3 coding sequence is TGTGCCAGCAGCGGGCGGACGGGTGGAAACACTGAAGCTTTCTTT. The gene calls are TRBV7-2 and TRBJ1-1; no clear D gene. The CDR3 spans 15 residues. V lost 5 bases and J 2 bases, leaving 15 bases between the germline ends. The germline gives CDR1 SGHTA, CDR2 FQGNSA.

The V and J genes are TRBV12-3 or TRBV12-4 and TRBJ2-5; possible D gene TRBD1, 5 bases. V lost 3 bases and J 5 bases, leaving 10 bases between the germline ends. The CDR3 covers 13 residues. The DNA for the CDR3 is TGTGCCAGCAGTTTCAAGGGGTCGGAGACCCAGTACTTC. As protein: CASSFKGSETQYF.

For the CDR3, the DNA is TGTGCCAGCAGCCCGGACAGGCGAGCACTGTTTTTT. It translates to CASSPDRRALFF. The rearrangement joins TRBV11-2 to TRBJ2-2, with 7 bases lining up with TRBD1. The trim removed 5 bases at V and 14 bases at J, leaving 8 bases unmatched. This CDR3 spans 12 amino acids. Germline values: CDR1 SGHAT, CDR2 FQNNGV.

This chain connects TRBV4-1 to TRBJ1-1; a weak D match, TRBD1 (6 bases). Germline loops: CDR1 MGHRA, CDR2 YSYEKL. The CDR3 has 14 residues. Trimming removed 5 bases from V and 5 bases from J, with 15 bases in between. The CDR3 region has the DNA TGCGCCAGCAGCGCCCAGGGGATTTGGACTGAAGCTTTCTTT. Its protein product is CASSAQGIWTEAFF.

This sequence joins TRBV4-2 and TRBJ1-2; D uncertain. Germline lookup yields CDR1 LGHNA and CDR2 YNFKEQ. The CDR3 has 13 residues. V was pared by 4 bases and J by 8 bases, with 14 bases between. Written as DNA, the CDR3 is TGTGCCAGCAGCCCCGAGCGGGCGCGGGGCTACACCTTC. Translated, it gives CASSPERARGYTF.

This sequence joins TRBV19 and TRBJ2-4; 8 bases line up with TRBD1. The CDR3 is made up of 13 amino acids. The V segment lost 10 bases and the J segment 9 bases; nucleotides outside the gene matches: 11. CDR1 and CDR2 (germline): LNHDA, SQIVND (reference sequence). The CDR3 spells CATRKTGVGIQYF. CDR3 sequence (DNA): TGTGCCACCCGAAAGACAGGGGTGGGCATTCAGTACTTC.

The chain employs TRBV20-1 and TRBJ1-5, with TRBD1 matching 12 bases. Germline trimming cut 6 bases from V and 2 bases from J; bases unmatched to any gene: 11. The CDR3 runs 17 residues. CDR1 is DFQATT and CDR2 is SNEGSKA in the germline V gene (reference sequence). CDR3 sequence: CSAPRGQGAGGNQPQHF. CDR3 bases: TGCAGTGCCCCTCGGGGACAGGGGGCCGGGGGCAATCAGCCCCAGCATTTT.

J is TRBJ1-1 and V is TRBV29-1; no clear D gene. This CDR3 is built from 11 residues. Trimming took 1 base from V and 7 from J, leaving 7 bases between them. Germline V gene data show CDR1 as SQVTM and CDR2 as ANQGSEA. DNA of the CDR3: TGCAGCGTTGAAGTGGGCAGTGAAGCTTTCTTT. Translated: CSVEVGSEAFF.

The V call is TRBV28, the J call TRBJ1-2, with D unclear. The CDR3 loop spans 11 amino acids. CDR1 and CDR2 from the germline V gene are MDHEN and SYDVKM. Trimming took off 3 bases at V and 6 bases at J, with 5 bases between the two ends. As DNA, the CDR3 is TGTGCCAGCAGTTTGGGGAATGGCTACACCTTC. It is translated as CASSLGNGYTF.

The chain carries TRBV18 and TRBJ1-1; D gene unclear. V was pared by 8 bases and J by 8 bases, with 21 bases between. Germline values: CDR1 KGHSH, CDR2 LQKENI. The CDR3 length is 14 residues. CDR3 loop: CASTPGKSNPEAFF. CDR3 nucleotide sequence: TGTGCCAGCACCCCCGGAAAATCTAACCCCGAAGCTTTCTTT.

The rearrangement joins TRBV5-1 to TRBJ1-2, with 7 bases aligning to TRBD1. The CDR3 is 12 amino acids. V lost 2 bases and J lost 11; bases outside the gene matches: 6. Germline V lookup: CDR1 SGHRS, CDR2 YFSETQ. DNA of the CDR3: TGCGCCAGCAGCTTACTTTCGACAGGGTACACCTTC. Translating it yields CASSLLSTGYTF.

The chain is built from TRBV9 and TRBJ1-3; D gene uncertain. The CDR3 extends over 16 amino acids. Deletions cut 6 bases from V and 1 base from J, with 17 bases between. Germline-derived CDR1 and CDR2 are SGDLS and YYNGEE. The CDR3 DNA is TGTGCCAGCACGGCGGGTCATCCTACATCTGGAAACACCATATATTTT. It specifies CASTAGHPTSGNTIYF.

The rearrangement uses TRBV30 and TRBJ1-2, with D hard to call. The CDR3 spans 14 residues. V gave up 4 bases and J gave up 7 bases, with 19 bases separating them. The germline gives CDR1 GTSNPN, CDR2 SVGIG (reference sequence). The CDR3 here is CAWTSLPDTSGYTF. DNA of the CDR3: TGTGCCTGGACTTCCTTGCCCGATACAAGTGGCTACACCTTC. Together with reference TRBV30 and TRBJ1-2, the CDR3 gives the full variable domain: SQTIHQWPATLVQPVGSPLSLECTVEGTSNPNLYWYRQAAGRGLQLLFYSVGIGQISSEVPQNLSASRPQDRQFILSSKKLLLSDSGFYLCAWTSLPDTSGYTFGSGTRLTVV.

CDR3 amino acids: CASSSTVRWGGTEAFF. The CDR3 DNA reads TGTGCCAGCAGTTCTACCGTGCGTTGGGGAGGCACTGAAGCTTTCTTT. This chain links TRBV6-2 or TRBV6-3 with TRBJ1-1; D is unclear. Trimming took off 4 bases at V and 4 bases at J, with 19 bases between the two ends. This CDR3 has 16 amino acids. Germline CDR1 reads MNHEY; CDR2 reads SVGEGT.

The chain recombines TRBV19 with TRBJ1-2; 12 nucleotides line up with TRBD1. With V trimmed by 5 bases and J by 9 bases, 4 bases remained unmatched. The CDR3 loop spans 13 amino acids. Per the germline V gene, CDR1 is LNHDA and CDR2 is SQIVND (reference sequence). CDR3 sequence: CASSSGTGGRYTF. The CDR3 region has the DNA TGTGCCAGTAGTTCCGGGACAGGGGGCCGCTACACCTTC.

The chain uses TRBV5-4 and TRBJ2-7; D gene ambiguous. V shed 0 bases and J shed 3 bases, with 10 bases lying between them. Germline V gene data show CDR1 as SGHNT and CDR2 as YYREEE (reference sequence). The CDR3 length is 14 residues. The CDR3 nucleotides read TGTGCCAGCAGCTTGGGGCTGCAGATCTACGAGCAGTACTTC. Amino acid sequence: CASSLGLQIYEQYF.

The J gene is TRBJ1-1, the V gene TRBV6-5; TRBD1 matches 8 bases. CDR1 is MNHEY and CDR2 is SVGAGI in the germline V gene. J was trimmed by 2 bases and V by 6 bases; bases with no gene match: 5. This CDR3 comprises 14 residues. CDR3 nucleotides: TGTGCCAGCAGCCGGACAGGGAGCAACACTGAAGCTTTCTTT. It codes for CASSRTGSNTEAFF.

The chain carries TRBV27 and TRBJ1-2; D ambiguous. The CDR3 has 13 residues. Germline lookup yields CDR1 MNHEY and CDR2 SMNVEV (reference sequence). The germline V and J ends were trimmed by 6 bases and 5 bases, with 13 bases remaining between them. The DNA for the CDR3 is TGTGCCAGCAGGGATGGGGTGGGGTATGGCTACACCTTC. Protein product: CASRDGVGYGYTF.

The gene calls are TRBV5-5 and TRBJ1-6, with a possible D match to TRBD1 (5 bases). Trimming removed 1 base at V and 12 bases at J, with 11 bases between. Germline CDR1 reads SGHKS; CDR2 reads YYEKEE (reference sequence). This CDR3 has 13 amino acids. The CDR3, as DNA: TGTGCCAGCAGCTTGATTTTGGGGGGACCCCTCCACTTT. Translation gives CASSLILGGPLHF. The full variable domain, its missing parts supplied by reference TRBV5-5 and TRBJ1-6, is DAGVTQSPTHLIKTRGQQVTLRCSPISGHKSVSWYQQVLGQGPQFIFQYYEKEERGRGNFPDRFSARQFPNYSSELNVNALLLGDSALYLCASSLILGGPLHFGNGTRLTVT.

The gene calls are TRBV29-1 and TRBJ2-5; D might be TRBD1 (6 bases). This CDR3 comprises 13 residues. The V and J ends lost 6 bases and 1 base respectively, with 12 bases between them. Germline V lookup: CDR1 SQVTM, CDR2 ANQGSEA. The CDR3: CSVGWGPQETQYF. The CDR3 DNA is TGCAGCGTCGGATGGGGGCCCCAAGAGACCCAGTACTTC.

The chain carries TRBV10-3 and TRBJ1-4; 9 nucleotides match TRBD1. CDR1 and CDR2 (germline): ENHRY, SYGVKD. The CDR3 runs to 14 residues. J lost 8 bases, V lost 8 bases, and 9 bases had no gene match. The CDR3 DNA is TGTGCCATCGGCCCGGGACAGGGAAAAGAAAAACTGTTTTTT. It yields the protein CAIGPGQGKEKLFF.

The chain combines TRBV5-1 with TRBJ2-5; D is unclear. The CDR3 extends over 12 amino acids. Germline V gene sequence: CDR1 SGHRS, CDR2 YFSETQ. The ends were cut back, 1 base at V and 5 bases at J, with 6 bases in the middle. The CDR3 spells CASSLNTETQYF. The CDR3 DNA is TGCGCCAGCAGCTTGAACACGGAGACCCAGTACTTC. The full variable domain, with the rest looked up from reference TRBV5-1 and TRBJ2-5, is KAGVTQTPRYLIKTRGQQVTLSCSPISGHRSVSWYQQTPGQGLQFLFEYFSETQRNKGNFPGRFSGRQFSNSRSEMNVSTLELGDSALYLCASSLNTETQYFGPGTRLLVL.